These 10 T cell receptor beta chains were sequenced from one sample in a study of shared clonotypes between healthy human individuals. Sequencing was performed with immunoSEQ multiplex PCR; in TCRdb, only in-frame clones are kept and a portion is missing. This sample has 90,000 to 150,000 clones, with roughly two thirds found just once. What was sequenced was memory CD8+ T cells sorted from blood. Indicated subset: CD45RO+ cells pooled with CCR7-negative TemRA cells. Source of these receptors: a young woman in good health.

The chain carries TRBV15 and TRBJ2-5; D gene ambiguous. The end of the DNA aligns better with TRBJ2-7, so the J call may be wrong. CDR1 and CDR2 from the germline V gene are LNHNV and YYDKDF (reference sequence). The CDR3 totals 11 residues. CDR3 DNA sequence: TGTGCCACCACGGACGGCTACGAGCAGTACTTC. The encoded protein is CATTDGYEQYF.

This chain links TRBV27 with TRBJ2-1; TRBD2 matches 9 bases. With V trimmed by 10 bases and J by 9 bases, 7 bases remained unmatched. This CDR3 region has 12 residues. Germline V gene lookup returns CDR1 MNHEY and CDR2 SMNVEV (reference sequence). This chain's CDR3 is CATETRGGEQFF. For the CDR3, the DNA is TGTGCCACCGAAACGCGGGGGGGTGAGCAGTTCTTC.

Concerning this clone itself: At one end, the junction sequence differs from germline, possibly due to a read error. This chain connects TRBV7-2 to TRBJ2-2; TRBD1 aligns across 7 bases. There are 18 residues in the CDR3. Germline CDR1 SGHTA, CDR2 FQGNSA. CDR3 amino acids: CASSLGYTGVGNAGELFF. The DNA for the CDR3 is TGTGCCAGCAGCTTAGGGTACACAGGGGTGGGGAACGCCGGGGAGCTGTTTTTT. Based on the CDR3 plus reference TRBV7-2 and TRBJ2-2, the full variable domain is GAGVSQSPSNKVTEKGKDVELRCDPISGHTALYWYRQSLGQGLEFLIYFQGNSAPDKSGLPSDRFSAERTGGSVSTLTIQRTQQEDSAVYLCASSLGYTGVGNAGELFFGEGSRLTVL.

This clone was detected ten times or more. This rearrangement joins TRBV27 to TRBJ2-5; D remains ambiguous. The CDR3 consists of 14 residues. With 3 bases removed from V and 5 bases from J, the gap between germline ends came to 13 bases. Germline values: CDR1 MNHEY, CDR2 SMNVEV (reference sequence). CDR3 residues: CASSFGPASETQYF. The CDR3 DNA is TGTGCCAGCAGTTTCGGGCCAGCTTCCGAGACCCAGTACTTC.

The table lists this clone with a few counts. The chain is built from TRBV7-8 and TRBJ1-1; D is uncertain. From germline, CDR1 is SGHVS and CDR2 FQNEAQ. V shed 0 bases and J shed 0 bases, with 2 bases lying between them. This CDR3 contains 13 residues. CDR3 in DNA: TGTGCCAGCAGCTTAGCGATGAACACTGAAGCTTTCTTT. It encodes CASSLAMNTEAFF.

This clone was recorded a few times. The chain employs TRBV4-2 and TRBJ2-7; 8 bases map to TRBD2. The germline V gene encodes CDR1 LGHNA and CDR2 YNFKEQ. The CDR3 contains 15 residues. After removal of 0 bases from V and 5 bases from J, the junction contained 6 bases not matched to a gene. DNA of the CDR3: TGTGCCAGCAGCCAAGAAGCGGGAGACCACCACGAGCAGTACTTC. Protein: CASSQEAGDHHEQYF.

The CDR3: CASSHQREKAEQFF. The CDR3 DNA reads TGTGCCAGCAGCCACCAGCGGGAGAAAGCTGAGCAGTTCTTC. The chain has TRBV14 and TRBJ2-1, with 8 bases aligning to TRBD2. Germline lookup yields CDR1 SGHDN and CDR2 FVKESK. The CDR3 loop spans 14 amino acids. V shed 3 bases, J shed 9 bases, and the junction held 7 bases outside the gene matches.

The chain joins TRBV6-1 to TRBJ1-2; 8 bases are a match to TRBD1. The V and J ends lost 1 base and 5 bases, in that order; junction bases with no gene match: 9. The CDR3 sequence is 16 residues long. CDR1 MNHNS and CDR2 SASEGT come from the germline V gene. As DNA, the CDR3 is TGTGCCAGCAGTGAAGTGCTGGACAGGGTTGGTTATGGCTACACCTTC. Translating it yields CASSEVLDRVGYGYTF.

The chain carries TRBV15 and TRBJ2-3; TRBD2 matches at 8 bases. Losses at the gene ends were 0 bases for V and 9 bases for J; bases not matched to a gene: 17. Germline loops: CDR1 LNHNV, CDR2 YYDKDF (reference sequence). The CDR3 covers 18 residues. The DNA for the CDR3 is TGTGCCACCAGCAGAGACCTACGGGGGTTGCTAGCGGGTCCGACGCAGTATTTT. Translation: CATSRDLRGLLAGPTQYF.

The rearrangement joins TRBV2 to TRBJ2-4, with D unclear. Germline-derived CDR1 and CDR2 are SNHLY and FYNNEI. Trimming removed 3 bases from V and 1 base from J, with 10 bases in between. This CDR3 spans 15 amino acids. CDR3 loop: CASSDFAWAKNIQYF. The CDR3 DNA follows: TGTGCCAGCAGTGATTTCGCGTGGGCCAAAAACATTCAGTACTTC.